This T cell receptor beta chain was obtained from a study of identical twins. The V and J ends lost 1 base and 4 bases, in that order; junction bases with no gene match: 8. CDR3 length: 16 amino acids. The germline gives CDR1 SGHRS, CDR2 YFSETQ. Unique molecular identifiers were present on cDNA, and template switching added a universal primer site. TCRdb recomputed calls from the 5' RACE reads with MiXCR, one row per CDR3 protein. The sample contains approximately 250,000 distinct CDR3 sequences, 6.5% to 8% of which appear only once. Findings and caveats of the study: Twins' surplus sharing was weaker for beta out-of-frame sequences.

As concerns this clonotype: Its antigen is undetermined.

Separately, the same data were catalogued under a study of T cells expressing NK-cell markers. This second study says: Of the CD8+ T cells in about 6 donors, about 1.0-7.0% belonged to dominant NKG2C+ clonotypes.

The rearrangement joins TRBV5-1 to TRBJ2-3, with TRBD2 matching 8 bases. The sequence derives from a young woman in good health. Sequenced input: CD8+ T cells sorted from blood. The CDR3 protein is CASSLFPGGPADTQYF. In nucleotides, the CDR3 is TGCGCCAGCAGCTTGTTTCCGGGAGGGCCGGCAGATACGCAGTATTTT.